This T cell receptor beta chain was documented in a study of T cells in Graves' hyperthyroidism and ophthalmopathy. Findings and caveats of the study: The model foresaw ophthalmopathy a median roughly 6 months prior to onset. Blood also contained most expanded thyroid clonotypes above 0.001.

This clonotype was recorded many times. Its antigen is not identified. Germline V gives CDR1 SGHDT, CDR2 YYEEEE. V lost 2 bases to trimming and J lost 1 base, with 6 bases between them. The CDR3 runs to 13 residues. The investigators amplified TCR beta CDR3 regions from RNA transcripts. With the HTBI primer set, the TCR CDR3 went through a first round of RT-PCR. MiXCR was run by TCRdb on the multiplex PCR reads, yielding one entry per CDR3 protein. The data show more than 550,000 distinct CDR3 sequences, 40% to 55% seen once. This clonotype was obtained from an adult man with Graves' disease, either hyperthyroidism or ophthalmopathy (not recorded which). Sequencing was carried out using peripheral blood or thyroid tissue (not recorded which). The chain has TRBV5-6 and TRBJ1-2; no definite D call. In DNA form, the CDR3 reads TGTGCCAGCAGCTTTAATCATAACTATGGCTACACCTTC. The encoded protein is CASSFNHNYGYTF.